This T cell receptor beta chain derives from a study of cytomegalovirus exposure and HLA in healthy donors. TCRdb's table, derived via immunoSEQ multiplex PCR, lists solely in-frame clones and lacks some. Of some 210,000 clones in the sample, around 90% were seen once. For this clone: Its antigen remains unknown.

Findings of the study overall: Most TCR sequences were uncommon, yet certain public TCRs appeared in many donors.

Sample: PBMCs. The source of this sequence is a woman between 18 and 30 years old in good health and CMV-seropositive.

CDR3 protein: CASSPQGDQPQHF. DNA for the CDR3: TGTGCCAGCTCACCTCAGGGCGATCAGCCCCAGCATTTT. The V call is TRBV18, the J call TRBJ1-5, with a weak D call TRBD1 (5 bases). Germline assignment: CDR1 KGHSH and CDR2 LQKENI. The CDR3 spans 13 residues. Trimming shortened V by 3 bases and J by 5 bases, and 8 bases separated the two germline ends.